This is a list of T cell receptor beta chains from one sample in a study of neurological immune-mediated disorders. TCRdb fed the 5' RACE reads into MiXCR, producing one record per CDR3 protein. The sample consists of about 40,000 distinct CDR3 sequences, 13% to 15% of them appearing once. Sequenced input: PBMCs. Receptors were obtained from a woman aged 50 to 65 with HTLV-1-associated myelopathy (HAM/TSP). CDR3s include the opening cysteine and the closing phenylalanine or tryptophan. Each record gives: V gene, J gene, clone size, D gene, CDR3 DNA, CDR3 protein. A D gene is named only where the DNA matches it firmly. Clone size is given for some rows only: seen once, a few or many times, or a class if the clone is expanded.

TRBV20-1	TRBJ1-2	many	TRBD1	TGCAGTGCTAGAGATCAACGGCAGGGGGCGATCTATGGCTACACCTTC	CSARDQRQGAIYGYTF
TRBV7-2	TRBJ1-5	many	.	TGTGCCAGCAGCTTAGGGGTAGGCCAGCCCCAGCATTTT	CASSLGVGQPQHF
TRBV7-2	TRBJ1-5	few	.	TGTGCCAGCAGCTTAATAGGACAGAATCAGCCCCAGCATTTT	CASSLIGQNQPQHF
TRBV7-9	TRBJ2-5	many	.	TGTGCCAGCAGCTTAGGAGGGGGGACCCGGGAGACCCAGTACTTC	CASSLGGGTRETQYF
TRBV5-1	TRBJ2-1	many	TRBD2	TGCGCCAGCAGCGCTGGGACTAGCGGGGGGCGCTCCTACAATGAGCAGTTCTTC	CASSAGTSGGRSYNEQFF
TRBV28	TRBJ2-1	many	TRBD1	TGTGCCAGCAGTACCCCGGGACAGGGTCAACGGGAGCAGTTCTTC	CASSTPGQGQREQFF
TRBV7-9	TRBJ1-3	many	.	TGTGCCAGCAGCTTAGCGTACAGCTCTGGAAACACCATATATTTT	CASSLAYSSGNTIYF
TRBV29-1	TRBJ1-1	.	.	TGCAGCGGGGGGGAAGTACAGCGGGGCACTGAAGCTTTCTTT	CSGGEVQRGTEAFF
TRBV28	TRBJ2-5	many	TRBD1	TGTGCCAGCAGTTTATCGACATTCCAGGGGGCTGGGGGAGAGACCCAGTACTTC	CASSLSTFQGAGGETQYF
TRBV6-2/TRBV6-3	TRBJ1-5	few	.	TGTGCCACCACCATTCGGGGCATGGGCAATCAGCCCCAGCATTTT	CATTIRGMGNQPQHF
TRBV10-2	TRBJ1-5	.	.	TGCGCCAGCACCCGGGACCGGACGGGAAATCAGCGCCAGCATTTT	CASTRDRTGNQRQHF
TRBV2	TRBJ2-3	many	TRBD1	TGTGCCAGCACCTGGACAGGGTATACGCAGTATTTT	CASTWTGYTQYF
TRBV20-1	TRBJ2-3	many	.	TGCAGTGCTAGTGCCAGGAAGTATAGCACAGATACGCAGTATTTT	CSASARKYSTDTQYF
TRBV27	TRBJ1-6	many	.	TGTGCCAGCAGCTTCTCGGGGGTTGGACTCCCGTATTCACCCCTCCACTTT	CASSFSGVGLPYSPLHF
TRBV20-1	TRBJ1-4	many	.	TGCAGTGCTAGACGCAGTTCAGGGCTGTTTTTT	CSARRSSGLFF
TRBV7-9	TRBJ1-1	medium-sized	TRBD1	TGTGCCAGCAGCCCAACAGGGGGCACTGAAGCTTTCTTT	CASSPTGGTEAFF
TRBV18	TRBJ2-2	.	TRBD1	TGTGCCAGCTCACCGGACAGGGCCCACACCGGGGAGCTGTTTTTT	CASSPDRAHTGELFF
TRBV10-3	TRBJ1-1	many	.	TGTGCCATCAGTGAGGCAGGGGAGTTGAACACTGAAGCTTTCTTT	CAISEAGELNTEAFF
TRBV5-1	TRBJ2-7	.	TRBD1	TGCGCCAGCAGCTTCGGGACAGTGGCGGACGAGCAGAACTTC	CASSFGTVADEQNF
TRBV5-1	TRBJ2-2	many	.	TGCGCCAGCAGCGTCCGGGAGAAGAACACCGGGGAGCTGTTTTTT	CASSVREKNTGELFF
TRBV25-1	TRBJ2-5	many	TRBD1	TGTGCCAGCAGTGAATTGGGGACAGGTGCCTACCAAGAGACCCAGTACTTC	CASSELGTGAYQETQYF
TRBV5-5	TRBJ1-2	many	.	TGTGCCAGCGAGCGCAGCACTAACTATGGCTACACCTTC	CASERSTNYGYTF
TRBV7-6	TRBJ1-1	.	TRBD1	TGTGCCAGCAGCATTAAGGCCGGACAGGGGAACACTGAAGCTTTCTTT	CASSIKAGQGNTEAFF
TRBV7-2	TRBJ1-1	many	.	TGTGCCAGCAGCTTAGAGGGGGACATGAACACTGAAGCTTTCTTT	CASSLEGDMNTEAFF
TRBV5-1	TRBJ2-1	many	TRBD2	TGCGCCAGCAAGGATCGGCGGGGGGGCGGCAATGAGCAGTTCTTC	CASKDRRGGGNEQFF
TRBV6-5	TRBJ2-1	.	.	TGTGCCAGCAGTCCTCGGACTTTCCGGGGATTTGAAGAGCAGTTCTTC	CASSPRTFRGFEEQFF
TRBV12-3/TRBV12-4	TRBJ2-1	many	.	TGTGCCAGCAAAGTAGGGGCGGGCGGGGGCCGATACAATGAGCAGTTCTTC	CASKVGAGGGRYNEQFF
TRBV28	TRBJ1-2	many	.	TGTGCCAGCAGTCCCCCGAGTGCGGGTGGCTACACCTTC	CASSPPSAGGYTF
TRBV6-2/TRBV6-3	TRBJ2-2	few	TRBD1	TGTGCCAGCAGTTACTCGACGGGACAGGCGAACACCGGGGAGCTGTTTTTT	CASSYSTGQANTGELFF
TRBV29-1	TRBJ1-1	many	TRBD1	TGCAGCGGAATGGGACAGTTGAACACTGAAGCTTTCTTT	CSGMGQLNTEAFF
TRBV10-1	TRBJ2-3	few	TRBD1	TGCGCCAGCAGTGAACCGGGACAGCTCACAGATACGCAGTATTTT	CASSEPGQLTDTQYF
TRBV6-5	TRBJ2-7	many	.	TGTGCCAGCAGTTACTTTCGAGAGCGGGACGAGCAGTACTTC	CASSYFRERDEQYF
TRBV20-1	TRBJ2-3	many	TRBD2	TGCAGTGCTCTTACTAGCGGGGGGACAGATACGCAGTATTTT	CSALTSGGTDTQYF
TRBV5-1	TRBJ2-2	many	.	TGCGCCAGCAGCTTGGCCGGGGTCGGAACCGGGGAGCTGTTTTTT	CASSLAGVGTGELFF
TRBV12-3/TRBV12-4	TRBJ1-6	many	TRBD1	TGTGCCAGCAGTCCCCACCCAGGACAGGGCTTTTCACCCCTCCACTTT	CASSPHPGQGFSPLHF
TRBV6-4	TRBJ2-1	.	.	TGTGCCAGCAGTGACTCGATCCCGGGAGAGCAGTTCTTC	CASSDSIPGEQFF
TRBV9	TRBJ1-4	.	.	TGTGCCAGCAGCGTAGAACCGAGGGATAATGAAAAACTGTTTTTT	CASSVEPRDNEKLFF
TRBV29-1	TRBJ1-5	many	.	TGCAGCGTTGAGTTTTCGGGGGATCAGCCCCAGCATTTT	CSVEFSGDQPQHF
TRBV5-1	TRBJ2-2	many	.	TGCGCCAGCAGCTTGGGGGCCACAGGGCACACCGGGGAGCTGTTTTTT	CASSLGATGHTGELFF
TRBV20-1	TRBJ1-6	many	.	TGCAGTGCTCGGGCCAACGAAACACCCCTCCACTTT	CSARANETPLHF
TRBV6-2/TRBV6-3	TRBJ2-6	few	.	TGTGCCAGCAGTGCCCCTGGTGGGGCCAACGTCCTGACTTTC	CASSAPGGANVLTF
TRBV18	TRBJ2-7	few	.	TGTGCCAGCTCACCACCGGGCAGGACCCTCATCTACGAGCAGTACTTC	CASSPPGRTLIYEQYF
TRBV12-3/TRBV12-4	TRBJ2-3	many	TRBD2	TGTGCCAGCAGTTTGGGAATAGCGGGGGGGTTAGACACAGATACGCAGTATTTT	CASSLGIAGGLDTDTQYF
TRBV7-9	TRBJ2-1	many	TRBD2	TGTGCCAGCAGCTACTCCCGGGGGGGTACCTACAATGAGCAGTTCTTC	CASSYSRGGTYNEQFF
TRBV12-5	TRBJ2-3	.	.	.	CASGSVPPDTQYF
TRBV9	TRBJ1-5	many	.	TGTGCCAGCAGCGTAGAGGGACGATATGGGCAGCCCCAGCATTTT	CASSVEGRYGQPQHF
TRBV7-2	TRBJ2-1	many	.	TGTGCCAGCAGCTTGACTCCTTCCTACAACAATGAGCAGTTCTTC	CASSLTPSYNNEQFF
TRBV12-3/TRBV12-4	TRBJ2-7	many	.	TGTGCCAGCAGTTCACCCTCCGCGGAGGGCTTATACGAGCAGTACTTC	CASSSPSAEGLYEQYF
TRBV5-6	TRBJ2-5	medium-sized	.	TGTGCCAGCAGCGGGACATTGGAGACCCAGTACTTC	CASSGTLETQYF
TRBV20-1	TRBJ1-2	many	.	TGCAGTGCTAGAGATTTTAGACTTTCCGGCTACACCTTC	CSARDFRLSGYTF
TRBV5-1	TRBJ1-2	.	.	TGCTCCAGCAGCCCAATCCTTCGATTCACACCACCTTTAGCTAACTATGGTTACACCTTC	CSSSPILRFTPPLANYGYTF
TRBV12-3/TRBV12-4	TRBJ1-1	many	TRBD1	TGTGCCAGCAGTCCCCGGGACAGGGGGAACACTGAAGCTTTCTTT	CASSPRDRGNTEAFF